This T cell receptor beta chain was observed in a study of cytomegalovirus exposure and HLA in healthy donors. Germline assignment: CDR1 SGDLS and CDR2 YYNGEE. The CDR3 spans 14 residues. The ends were cut back, 0 bases at V and 4 bases at J, with 9 bases in the middle. This PCR relied on a set of 60 Vbeta primers and 13 Jbeta primers. Using immunoSEQ multiplex PCR, the repertoire was profiled, and TCRdb retains in-frame clones only, with some absent. This sample has 210,000 or so clones, with about 85% found just once. This sequence originates from a girl under 10 years old in good health and CMV-seronegative. V and J are TRBV9 and TRBJ2-3; D not resolved. The sequenced sample consisted of PBMCs. DNA of the CDR3: TGTGCCAGCAGCGTAGTCGGGTTTTCAGATACGCAGTATTTT. It is translated as CASSVVGFSDTQYF.